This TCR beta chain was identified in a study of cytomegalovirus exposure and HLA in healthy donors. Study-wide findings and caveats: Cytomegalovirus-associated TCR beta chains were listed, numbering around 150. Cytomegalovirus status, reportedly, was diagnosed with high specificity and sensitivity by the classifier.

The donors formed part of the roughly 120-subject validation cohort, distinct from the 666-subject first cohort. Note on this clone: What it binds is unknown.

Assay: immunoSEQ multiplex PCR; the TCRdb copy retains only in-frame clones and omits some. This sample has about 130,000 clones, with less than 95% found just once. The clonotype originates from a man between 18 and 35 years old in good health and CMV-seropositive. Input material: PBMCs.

This CDR3 is CASRRRDLSYEQYF. CDR3 DNA: TGTGCCAGTCGCCGGAGGGACCTCTCCTACGAGCAGTACTTC. This chain uses TRBV2 with TRBJ2-7; D is possibly TRBD2 (6 bases). The CDR3 is made up of 14 amino acids. Germline CDR1 and CDR2: SNHLY and FYNNEI. V lost 9 bases to trimming and J lost 0 bases, with 15 bases between them. The variable domain in full, completed from reference TRBV2 and TRBJ2-7, reads EPEVTQTPSHQVTQMGQEVILRCVPISNHLYFYWYRQILGQKVEFLVSFYNNEISEKSEIFDDQFSVERPDGSNFTLKIRSTKLEDSAMYFCASRRRDLSYEQYFGPGTRLTVT.